This record looks at one T cell receptor (beta chain) sequence and its context. Antigen unknown. This specimen comes from a study of cytomegalovirus exposure and HLA in healthy donors. Though probably carrying unrecorded immune exposures, donors were nominally healthy at sampling. Germline CDR1 and CDR2: SGHVS and FNYEAQ. The CDR3 covers 12 residues. V lost 2 bases to trimming and J lost 4 bases, with 4 bases between them. Amplification used 60 Vbeta primers and 13 Jbeta primers. Repertoires were generated with immunoSEQ multiplex PCR, while TCRdb's copy carries only in-frame clones and drops some. The table has some 140,000 clones, roughly 80% seen once. Points from the study as a whole: The classifier reportedly diagnosed cytomegalovirus status with high specificity and sensitivity. Later work found most CMV-associated TCR beta chains apparently HLA-restricted. Across HLA loci, a later analysis found differing TCR association rates, with DRB1 most and HLA-C fewest.

The genes are TRBV7-6 and TRBJ2-3; D gene uncertain. The sample was PBMCs. This TCR was sampled from a woman in her forties or fifties in good health and CMV-seropositive. The CDR3 reads CASSLSADTQYF. The CDR3 DNA follows: TGTGCCAGCAGCTTATCTGCAGATACGCAGTATTTT.